This TCR beta chain was sequenced for a study of PD-1 blockade in classical Hodgkin lymphoma. As for the study in general: Patients were treated with nivolumab at 3 mg/kg, and this was given intravenously every 2 weeks.

Study-wide findings and caveats: Newly diagnosed patients and complete responders had comparable diversity at baseline. Reasons behind the repertoire differences stay unclear, perhaps disease activity or earlier therapy. Whereas CD4+ TCR diversity had risen significantly by C4D1, CD8+ TCR diversity had not.

This clone was found a few times. Its specificity is not known. Sample time point: cycle 4 day 1 (C4D1), after five to seven weeks of nivolumab. Brentuximab vedotin exposure varied, and every patient relapsed after autologous stem cell transplantation. Data came from immunoSEQ multiplex PCR; TCRdb stores just in-frame clones and leaves some out. Altogether approximately 84,000 clones are present, 65% to 85% being singletons, with the ten largest covering more than 15%. From germline, CDR1 is SEHNR and CDR2 FQNEAQ (reference sequence). CDR3 length equals 15 residues. Trimming shortened V by 5 bases and J by 7 bases, and 17 bases separated the two germline ends.

The TCR originated in a human donor with classical Hodgkin lymphoma. The sequencing here drew on peripheral blood mononuclear cells (PBMCs), taken before the fourth cycle of nivolumab. This chain uses TRBV7-9 with TRBJ1-4, with a weak D call TRBD1 (6 bases). This chain's CDR3 is CASSAGAGGGEKLFF. DNA of the CDR3: TGTGCCAGCAGCGCAGGAGCGGGAGGGGGTGAAAAACTGTTTTTT.